These 15 T cell receptor beta chains originate from one sample sequenced in a study of blood T cell repertoires in COVID-19. Profiling relied on immunoSEQ multiplex PCR, and the TCRdb table lists in-frame clones only, not all of them. The table has under 300,000 clones, 84% seen once; the top ten hold approximately 2.3%. Sequenced input: peripheral blood. The source of these receptors is a man in his forties who had recovered from COVID-19.

The count of this clone is one. The rearrangement links TRBV6-6 to TRBJ2-5; weak D call: TRBD2 (5 bases). The CDR3 sequence is 15 residues long. CDR1 is MNHNY and CDR2 is SVGAGI in the germline V gene (reference sequence). Trimming cost V 2 bases and J 5 bases, with 15 bases left between them. The CDR3 region has the DNA TGTGCCAGCAGTTACCCCAATTCGGGGATGGAGACCCAGTACTTC. It codes for CASSYPNSGMETQYF.

This clone was observed a few times. The chain links TRBV6-6 to TRBJ1-3, with D possibly TRBD1 on 6 matching bases. The CDR3 has 14 residues. Trimming left V 3 bases short and J 4 bases short, with 10 bases between. Germline V CDR1 and CDR2: MNHNY, SVGAGI (reference sequence). CDR3 nucleotides: TGTGCCAGCAGTTATTCTGGACAGGGAAACACCATATATTTT. Protein: CASSYSGQGNTIYF.

This chain joins TRBV4-3 and TRBJ1-4; TRBD1 agrees at 9 bases. J was trimmed by 6 bases and V by 0 bases; bases with no gene match: 5. This CDR3 has 16 residues. From germline, CDR1 is LGHNA and CDR2 YSLEER. CDR3 residues: CASSQDGGQGYEKLFF. Written as DNA, the CDR3 is TGCGCCAGCAGCCAAGATGGGGGACAGGGATATGAAAAACTGTTTTTT.

This sequence joins TRBV5-5 and TRBJ2-4; D is unresolved. Trimming removed 5 bases from V and 0 bases from J, with 15 bases in between. Germline V gene sequence: CDR1 SGHKS, CDR2 YYEKEE (reference sequence). There are 16 residues in the CDR3. Written as DNA, the CDR3 is TGTGCCAGCAGGGCTAGAGGCACCATAGCCAAAAACATTCAGTACTTC. Its translation is CASRARGTIAKNIQYF.

DNA of the CDR3: TGCGCCAGCAGCTTGGCCCGGCTAGCGGAGACAGATACGCAGTATTTT. Translation gives CASSLARLAETDTQYF. The chain employs TRBV5-1 and TRBJ2-3; 7 bases align to TRBD2. Germline V gene data show CDR1 as SGHRS and CDR2 as YFSETQ. The CDR3 is made up of 16 amino acids. The junction had 7 bases not matched to a gene; V was cut back by 0 bases and J by 3 bases.

This clone was observed once. This rearrangement joins TRBV11-2 to TRBJ2-7, with D unresolved. This CDR3 is built from 14 residues. Germline loops: CDR1 SGHAT, CDR2 FQNNGV. Trimming pared 1 base from V and 3 bases from J, leaving 10 bases between. CDR3 amino acids: CASSLADIRYEQYF. In DNA form, the CDR3 reads TGTGCCAGCAGCTTAGCCGACATTCGCTACGAGCAGTACTTC.

The genes are TRBV6-5 and TRBJ2-7; D is possibly TRBD1 (5 bases). The CDR3 contains 15 residues. Germline CDR1 is MNHEY and CDR2 is SVGAGI. Between the trimmed V and J ends, which lost 7 bases and 4 bases, there was a span of 20 bases. The CDR3 DNA sequence: TGTGCCAGCACCCACGCTCAGGGTATTGAGTACGAGCAGTACTTC. Translation: CASTHAQGIEYEQYF.

The chain is built from TRBV12-5 and TRBJ2-1; TRBD2 aligns across 8 bases. The CDR3 is made up of 18 amino acids. Germline values: CDR1 LGHNT, CDR2 FRNRAP. V shed 0 bases, J shed 5 bases, and the junction held 12 bases outside the gene matches. CDR3 DNA: TGTGCTAGTGGTTTGGTACTGGGTAAATTACTAGCGGACAATGAGCAGTTCTTC. This codes for CASGLVLGKLLADNEQFF.

This chain joins TRBV7-2 and TRBJ1-6; no reliable D call. CDR1 is SGHTA, CDR2 FQGNSA, per germline. This CDR3 region has 15 residues. The V and J ends lost 5 bases and 9 bases respectively, with 17 bases between them. CDR3 in amino acids: CASSLQHGMSSPLHF. The CDR3 nucleotides are TGTGCCAGCAGCCTACAGCACGGGATGAGTTCACCCCTCCACTTT.

The chain couples TRBV19 to TRBJ2-3; TRBD1 agrees at 7 bases. Germline CDR1 and CDR2: LNHDA and SQIVND (reference sequence). This CDR3 spans 13 amino acids. V lost 8 bases and J lost 4; bases outside the gene matches: 6. For the CDR3, the DNA is TGTGCCAGTGGAAAGACAGGGTCAGATACGCAGTATTTT. It is translated as CASGKTGSDTQYF.

The table lists this clone with a count of one. V is TRBV19 and J is TRBJ2-7; 8 bases are shared with TRBD2. Trimming cost V 4 bases and J 3 bases; bases outside gene matches: 8. The germline V gene encodes CDR1 LNHDA and CDR2 SQIVND (reference sequence). The CDR3 loop spans 15 amino acids. The chain's CDR3 is CASSTAGGGNYEQYF. DNA of the CDR3: TGTGCCAGTAGTACGGCGGGGGGCGGGAACTACGAGCAGTACTTC.

The V and J genes are TRBV10-3 and TRBJ1-1, with D perhaps TRBD1 (5 bases). CDR1 is ENHRY and CDR2 is SYGVKD in the germline V gene. The CDR3 contains 15 residues. V was pared by 6 bases and J by 4 bases, with 18 bases between. The CDR3 DNA follows: TGTGCCATCAGGGGGGGGTGGCGCGATGGCACTGAAGCTTTCTTT. This gives the protein CAIRGGWRDGTEAFF.

The chain recombines TRBV6-2 or TRBV6-3 with TRBJ1-6; D might be TRBD1 (6 bases). The germline CDR1 and CDR2 sequences are MNHEY and SVGEGT. V gave up 6 bases and J gave up 2 bases, with 17 bases separating them. The CDR3 covers 17 residues. The CDR3 region has the DNA TGTGCCAGCAGCCTGGATAAGGGGGTCGCCTATAATTCACCCCTCCACTTT. This codes for CASSLDKGVAYNSPLHF.

The chain is built from TRBV24-1 and TRBJ2-1; 11 nucleotides agree with TRBD1. CDR1 KGHDR and CDR2 SFDVKD come from the germline V gene. V shed 3 bases and J 3 bases; nucleotides not matched to a gene: 6. The CDR3 has 17 residues. This CDR3 is CATSDPTGTGGYNEQFF. The CDR3 region has the DNA TGTGCCACCAGTGATCCCACCGGGACAGGGGGCTACAATGAGCAGTTCTTC.

This chain connects TRBV6-5 to TRBJ1-6; 9 nucleotides match TRBD1. With 4 bases clipped from V and 8 bases from J, the junction kept 9 bases outside the gene matches. The CDR3 extends over 16 amino acids. The germline V gene has CDR1 MNHEY and CDR2 SVGAGI. CDR3 sequence reads: CASSFLSGQGDSPLHF. The CDR3, as DNA: TGTGCCAGCAGTTTCCTCTCGGGACAGGGAGATTCACCCCTCCACTTT.